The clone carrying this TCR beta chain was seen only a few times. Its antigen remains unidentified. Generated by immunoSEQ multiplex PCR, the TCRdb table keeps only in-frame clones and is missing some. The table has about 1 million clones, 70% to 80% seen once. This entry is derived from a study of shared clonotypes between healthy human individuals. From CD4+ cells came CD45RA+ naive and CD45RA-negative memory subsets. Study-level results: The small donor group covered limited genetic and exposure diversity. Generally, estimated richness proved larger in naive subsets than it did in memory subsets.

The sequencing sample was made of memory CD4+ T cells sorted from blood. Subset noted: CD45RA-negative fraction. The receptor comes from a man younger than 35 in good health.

The CDR3 sequence is CASSQDSQWNTEAFF. CDR3 in DNA: TGCGCCAGCAGCCAAGATTCCCAATGGAACACTGAAGCTTTCTTT. The V gene is TRBV4-1, the J gene TRBJ1-1; D is ambiguous. This CDR3 contains 15 residues. Germline V gene sequence: CDR1 MGHRA, CDR2 YSYEKL. Trimming stripped 0 bases from V and 1 base from J, with 9 bases between.